One sample yielded the 8 T cell receptor beta chains listed below, sequenced in a study of ipilimumab plus nivolumab after autologous stem cell transplantation. This table comes from immunoSEQ multiplex PCR, and its TCRdb copy is limited to in-frame clones, with some not included. The sample has about 23,000 clones, around 74% seen once. Material: PBMCs, obtained in a trial of ipilimumab plus nivolumab as post-transplant consolidation. Every receptor here comes from a male donor with diffuse large B-cell lymphoma.

This CDR3 reads CATSRGGEGSGNTIYF. The CDR3 DNA reads as TGTGCCACCAGCAGAGGGGGCGAGGGGTCTGGAAACACCATATATTTT. The genes are TRBV15 and TRBJ1-3, with a possible D match to TRBD1 (5 bases). This CDR3 spans 16 amino acids. Germline V gives CDR1 LNHNV, CDR2 YYDKDF (reference sequence). The V gene lost 1 base and the J gene lost 1 base, with 11 bases spanning the gap.

The genes are TRBV4-1 and TRBJ2-2; D is uncertain. Germline V gene data show CDR1 as MGHRA and CDR2 as YSYEKL. The ends were cut back, 4 bases at V and 1 base at J, with 10 bases in the middle. The CDR3 is 15 amino acids. This CDR3 reads CASSPSAMNTGELFF. For the CDR3, the DNA is TGCGCCAGCAGCCCCTCCGCCATGAACACCGGGGAGCTGTTTTTT.

This clone has only a few counts. The chain employs TRBV7-2 and TRBJ2-7; 7 positions match TRBD2. Germline V gene data show CDR1 as SGHTA and CDR2 as FQGNSA. Germline trimming cut 2 bases from V and 3 bases from J; bases unmatched to any gene: 10. This CDR3 is 16 amino acids long. CDR3 protein: CASSLLVTGGIYEQYF. For the CDR3, the DNA is TGTGCCAGCAGCTTACTCGTAACGGGGGGTATCTACGAGCAGTACTTC.

This clone was observed a handful of times. The chain couples TRBV10-2 to TRBJ1-2; D ambiguous. The germline V gene has CDR1 WSHSY and CDR2 SAAADI. The CDR3 totals 13 residues. Deletions cut 8 bases from V and 2 bases from J, with 12 bases between. CDR3 sequence reads: CASLEGGNYGYTF. DNA for the CDR3: TGCGCCAGCCTAGAAGGAGGGAACTATGGCTACACCTTC.

This chain joins TRBV29-1 and TRBJ1-1; tentative D call: TRBD1 (5 bases). Trimming removed 4 bases at V and 1 base at J, with 7 bases between. The length of the CDR3 is 12 residues. Germline V gene lookup returns CDR1 SQVTM and CDR2 ANQGSEA. The CDR3 coding sequence is TGCAGCGTTGTAGGGGAGAACACTGAAGCTTTCTTT. Encoded protein: CSVVGENTEAFF.

The chain couples TRBV7-8 to TRBJ1-1; no definite D call. This CDR3 is built from 16 residues. Germline values: CDR1 SGHVS, CDR2 FQNEAQ. Trimming removed 5 bases from V and 2 bases from J, with 18 bases in between. Here the CDR3 DNA reads TGTGCCAGCAGCGGAACCGGGAGGATTTTTAACACTGAAGCTTTCTTT. Its protein is CASSGTGRIFNTEAFF.

This clone occurred a few times. J is TRBJ2-2 and V is TRBV7-3, with D unresolved. CDR1 and CDR2 (germline): SGHTA, FQGTGA. This CDR3 comprises 13 residues. V lost 2 bases and J lost 5, with 6 bases in between. CDR3 residues: CASSLVETGELFF. CDR3 in DNA: TGTGCCAGCAGCTTAGTGGAAACCGGGGAGCTGTTTTTT.

V gene TRBV2 combines with J gene TRBJ1-4, with D possibly matching TRBD1 (6 bases). Germline assignment: CDR1 SNHLY and CDR2 FYNNEI. V was shortened by 0 bases and J by 5 bases, with 10 bases between the two germline ends. The CDR3 is 15 amino acids. The DNA of the CDR3 is TGTGCCAGCAGTGAAGCGGGGGGCGAAAATGAAAAACTGTTTTTT. Translation: CASSEAGGENEKLFF.